This T cell receptor beta chain was retrieved from a study of shared clonotypes between healthy human individuals. The table came from immunoSEQ multiplex PCR; TCRdb's copy has only in-frame clones and leaves some out. The sample carries roughly 2.2 million clones, 80% to 95% recorded once. Source material: naive CD4+ T cells from PBMCs. The subset: CD45RA+ positively selected. The clonotype was recovered from a man younger than 30 in good health. Some clones in this sample may be carry-over from other donors' samples.

CDR3 in DNA: TGTGCCAGCCATCTTCACGGTCTGGGAAACTATGGCTACACCTTC. As protein: CASHLHGLGNYGYTF. The V gene is TRBV28, the J gene TRBJ1-2; D uncertain. Germline CDR1 MDHEN, CDR2 SYDVKM. The CDR3 has 15 residues. V was trimmed by 8 bases and J by 2 bases, leaving 18 bases between them.